The present T cell receptor beta chain was sequenced within a study of blood T cell repertoires in COVID-19. Study overall: The cDNA or gDNA used as material had been derived from T cells, B-cell-depleted T cells, or PBMCs.

Seattle participants joined during active infection and were tracked over time. Authors' analysis steps: It was from reference gene primer amplification that nucleated cell counts were estimated. Sequenced by immunoSEQ multiplex PCR; TCRdb stores in-frame clones only, minus some. For V, J and clone size, that table is used; D and trimming come from the DNA. The sample yields around 300,000 clones, roughly nine tenths seen once. This CDR3 contains 14 residues. Per the germline V gene, CDR1 is LNHDA and CDR2 is SQIVND (reference sequence). V lost 5 bases and J 7 bases, leaving 15 bases between the germline ends.

The sequenced sample was peripheral blood. This clonotype was sampled from a woman in her 30s with COVID-19, enrolled during active disease. The chain joins TRBV19 to TRBJ2-1, with D maybe TRBD2 (6 bases). The CDR3 is CASSLPGLSNEQFF. In DNA form, the CDR3 reads TGTGCCAGTAGTCTCCCGGGACTTTCTAATGAGCAGTTCTTC.